Below are 21 T cell receptor beta chains sequenced from a single sample in a study of T-cell reconstitution after alpha-beta-depleted transplantation in children. This sample's TCRbeta library carried unique molecular identifier barcodes. Each CDR3 protein gets one entry after TCRdb re-called the PCR reads with MiXCR. The profile shows around 380,000 distinct CDR3 sequences, about a tenth of them singletons. This specimen consisted of PBMCs from the stem cell graft donor, obtained from the stem cell graft. These TCRs come from a human donor who donated a stem cell graft to a child with acute myeloid leukemia.

This clonotype was seen many times. The rearrangement links TRBV20-1 to TRBJ1-2; possibly TRBD1 for D (5 bases). Between the trimmed V and J ends, which lost 3 bases and 8 bases, there was a span of 16 bases. The CDR3 runs 13 residues. Germline V gene sequence: CDR1 DFQATT, CDR2 SNEGSKA (reference sequence). This CDR3 is CSARAGTDRGYTF. The CDR3 region has the DNA TGCAGTGCTAGGGCGGGGACCGACCGCGGCTACACCTTC.

This clonotype was found a few times. The limits of the CDR3 on the DNA are not certain, so only TCRdb's listed CDR3 is given. The chain carries TRBV12-3 or TRBV12-4 and TRBJ2-7; the DNA was not compared with TRBD1, the D call given in the table. 15 amino acids form the CDR3, both terminal residues included. The CDR3 here is CASSSSAQGIGEQYF.

At least ten counts were recorded for this clonotype. The chain uses TRBV5-1 and TRBJ1-5, with no clear D. V was cut by 3 bases and J by 6 bases, with 16 bases left in between. Germline lookup yields CDR1 SGHRS and CDR2 YFSETQ. The CDR3 consists of 15 residues. Written as DNA, the CDR3 is TGCGCCAGCAGCTCCGCAGGACGGTTGGGTCAGCCCCAGCATTTT. Translated: CASSSAGRLGQPQHF.

This clonotype was detected only a few times. The V call is TRBV6-1, the J call TRBJ1-5; D is uncertain. The CDR3 is made up of 13 amino acids. From germline, CDR1 is MNHNS and CDR2 SASEGT. Trimming removed 2 bases at V and 6 bases at J, with 8 bases between. CDR3 protein: CASSEIRVQPQHF. The CDR3 DNA sequence: TGTGCCAGCAGTGAAATACGTGTTCAGCCCCAGCATTTT.

This chain links TRBV20-1 with TRBJ2-3; D possibly corresponds to TRBD2 (5 bases). Germline CDR1 reads DFQATT; CDR2 reads SNEGSKA (reference sequence). This CDR3 comprises 15 residues. The V end lost 3 bases, the J end lost 4 bases, and 17 bases lay between the germline ends. For the CDR3, the DNA is TGCAGTGCTAGTCGGGGTGGGTCGGTGGCAGATACGCAGTATTTT. Residues: CSASRGGSVADTQYF.

This clonotype was seen more than once but under ten times. The chain recombines TRBV5-1 with TRBJ1-3, with D hard to call. The CDR3 runs 15 residues. The V and J ends lost 2 bases and 5 bases respectively, with 14 bases between them. Per germline, CDR1 SGHRS and CDR2 YFSETQ. CDR3 DNA: TGCGCCAGCAGCTTCGGGGAGGGCTTGAGAAACACCATATATTTT. Translation gives CASSFGEGLRNTIYF.

J is TRBJ2-2 and V is TRBV5-1; D gene unclear. The V end was cut by 4 bases, the J end by 1 base, with 8 bases between. This CDR3 comprises 14 residues. The germline gives CDR1 SGHRS, CDR2 YFSETQ. CDR3 residues: CASSRSRNTGELFF. The CDR3 coding sequence is TGCGCCAGCAGCCGCTCGCGGAACACCGGGGAGCTGTTTTTT.

This clonotype was recorded many times. The J gene is TRBJ1-2, the V gene TRBV20-1, with a possible D match to TRBD1 (5 bases). From germline, CDR1 is DFQATT and CDR2 SNEGSKA (reference sequence). The CDR3 runs to 14 residues. V was shortened by 1 base and J by 5 bases, with 14 bases between the two germline ends. As DNA, the CDR3 is TGCAGTGCTAGAGGGTGGGGGGATCTTTATGGCTACACCTTC. It is translated as CSARGWGDLYGYTF.

This clonotype was counted a few times. At one end, the junction sequence differs from germline, possibly due to a read error. This rearrangement joins TRBV6-1 to TRBJ2-7; D is tentatively TRBD1 or TRBD2 (5 bases each). This CDR3 region has 16 residues. Germline loops: CDR1 MNHNS, CDR2 SASEGT. The CDR3 spells CASSEKWGISSHEQYF. The CDR3 DNA reads as TGTGCCAGCAGTGAAAAATGGGGGATCTCCTCCCACGAGCAGTACTTC.

This clonotype came up a few times. This chain links TRBV7-9 with TRBJ2-5; the D gene is possibly TRBD2 (6 bases). Trimming shortened V by 2 bases and J by 5 bases, and 18 bases separated the two germline ends. Germline CDR1 is SEHNR and CDR2 is FQNEAQ (reference sequence). The CDR3 sequence is 16 residues long. CDR3 bases: TGTGCCAGCAGCTTACCTGCCGGGACTGGAGGGGAGACCCAGTACTTC. The encoded protein is CASSLPAGTGGETQYF.

CDR3 region: CASSPNAEQYV. Written as DNA, the CDR3 is TGTGCCAGCAGCCCAAACGCCGAGCAGTACGTC. The chain combines TRBV7-9 with TRBJ2-7; D unclear. Per the germline V gene, CDR1 is SEHNR and CDR2 is FQNEAQ (reference sequence). The V gene lost 5 bases and the J gene lost 6 bases, with 8 bases spanning the gap. The CDR3 sequence is 11 residues long.

This clonotype was observed a few times. The chain combines TRBV3-1 with TRBJ1-2; the match to TRBD1 covers 9 bases. With V trimmed by 5 bases and J by 4 bases, 8 bases remained unmatched. CDR3 length: 15 residues. Germline V gene data show CDR1 as LGHDT and CDR2 as YNNKEL (reference sequence). This CDR3 reads CASSYPGQGLYGYTF. The CDR3 DNA reads TGTGCCAGCAGCTACCCGGGACAGGGTCTCTATGGCTACACCTTC.

The rearrangement links TRBV9 to TRBJ1-4; a weak D match, TRBD1 (5 bases). Germline lookup yields CDR1 SGDLS and CDR2 YYNGEE. This CDR3 spans 13 amino acids. V lost 2 bases and J lost 8, with 10 bases in between. CDR3 in amino acids: CASSVRDGEKLFF. The CDR3 nucleotides read TGTGCCAGCAGCGTCAGGGACGGCGAAAAACTGTTTTTT.

The table lists this clonotype with a few counts. The chain couples TRBV29-1 to TRBJ2-5, with a tentative D call TRBD1 (6 bases). V was pared by 4 bases and J by 8 bases, with 20 bases between. There are 14 residues in the CDR3. Germline assignment: CDR1 SQVTM and CDR2 ANQGSEA. CDR3: CSVGQGTQGVTQYF. In nucleotides, the CDR3 is TGCAGCGTTGGTCAGGGGACCCAGGGAGTAACCCAGTACTTC.

Regarding this clonotype: A read error may be the cause here, since a much bigger clone is one base away. This chain uses TRBV5-1 with TRBJ2-4, with D maybe TRBD1 (5 bases). The CDR3 is made up of 16 amino acids. Germline lookup yields CDR1 SGHRS and CDR2 YFSETQ. V lost 0 bases and J 2 bases, leaving 12 bases between the germline ends. The CDR3 DNA follows: TGCGCCAGCAGCTTGGGTCAGGGTCAGACCAAAAACATTCAGTACTTC. This translates into CASSLGQGQTKNIQYF.

In this sample, this clonotype turned up many times. The V and J genes are TRBV7-2 and TRBJ2-1; D uncertain. The CDR3 extends over 14 amino acids. Germline-derived CDR1 and CDR2 are SGHTA and FQGNSA. Trimming stripped 4 bases from V and 0 bases from J, with 7 bases between. CDR3 protein: CASSSSSSYNEQFF. CDR3 in DNA: TGTGCCAGCAGCTCCTCAAGCTCCTACAATGAGCAGTTCTTC.

This clonotype was seen a few times. This chain links TRBV7-2 with TRBJ2-1, with 8 bases fitting TRBD1. This CDR3 has 15 residues. Germline values: CDR1 SGHTA, CDR2 FQGNSA. The V segment lost 5 bases and the J segment 5 bases; nucleotides outside the gene matches: 8. CDR3 sequence reads: CASSPRTGLNNEQFF. CDR3 in DNA: TGTGCCAGCAGCCCGCGGACAGGGTTAAACAATGAGCAGTTCTTC.

This clonotype has just a few counts. This rearrangement joins TRBV7-2 to TRBJ2-7; D gene unclear. V lost 0 bases and J lost 3, with 6 bases in between. From germline, CDR1 is SGHTA and CDR2 FQGNSA. The CDR3 consists of 13 residues. The CDR3 loop is CASSLAWDYEQYF. The CDR3 nucleotides are TGTGCCAGCAGCTTAGCGTGGGACTACGAGCAGTACTTC.

This clonotype came up a few times. J is TRBJ2-3 and V is TRBV4-1; TRBD2 matches 8 bases. The V segment lost 5 bases and the J segment 6 bases; nucleotides outside the gene matches: 13. The CDR3 runs 16 residues. The germline V gene has CDR1 MGHRA and CDR2 YSYEKL. The CDR3 coding sequence is TGCGCCAGCAGCTTGAACCTAGCGGGCGCCTCTGATACGCAGTATTTT. Translation: CASSLNLAGASDTQYF.

This clonotype has more than one count but fewer than ten. The chain has TRBV5-1 and TRBJ2-7, with D maybe TRBD2 (5 bases). CDR1 SGHRS and CDR2 YFSETQ come from the germline V gene. This CDR3 spans 14 amino acids. Trimming stripped 5 bases from V and 1 base from J, with 13 bases between. CDR3 protein: CASSWAPGSYEQYF. The CDR3, as DNA: TGCGCCAGCAGTTGGGCCCCGGGGTCCTACGAGCAGTACTTC.

V usage is TRBV28 and J usage is TRBJ2-1; 10 nucleotides align to TRBD2. V shed 4 bases and J 7 bases; nucleotides not matched to a gene: 7. Germline CDR1 MDHEN, CDR2 SYDVKM. This CDR3 is 15 amino acids long. The CDR3: CASSSRTSGRNEQFF. DNA for the CDR3: TGTGCCAGCAGTTCCCGGACTAGCGGCCGTAATGAGCAGTTCTTC.